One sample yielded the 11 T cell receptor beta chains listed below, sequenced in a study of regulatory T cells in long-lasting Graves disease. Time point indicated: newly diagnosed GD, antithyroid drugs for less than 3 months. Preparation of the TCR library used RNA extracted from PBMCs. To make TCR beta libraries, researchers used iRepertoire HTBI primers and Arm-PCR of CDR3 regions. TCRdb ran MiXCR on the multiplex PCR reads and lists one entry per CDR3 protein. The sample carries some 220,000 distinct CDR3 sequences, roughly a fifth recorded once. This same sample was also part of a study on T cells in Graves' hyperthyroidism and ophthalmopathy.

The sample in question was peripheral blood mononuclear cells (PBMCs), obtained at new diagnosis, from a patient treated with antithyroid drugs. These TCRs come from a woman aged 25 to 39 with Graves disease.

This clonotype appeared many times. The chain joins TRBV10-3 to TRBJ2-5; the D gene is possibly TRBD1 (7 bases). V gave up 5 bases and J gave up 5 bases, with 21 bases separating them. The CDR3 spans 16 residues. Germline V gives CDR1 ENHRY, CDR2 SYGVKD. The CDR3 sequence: CAISNRGGTSWETQYF. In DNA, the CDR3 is TGTGCCATCAGTAACAGGGGAGGCACGTCCTGGGAGACCCAGTACTTC.

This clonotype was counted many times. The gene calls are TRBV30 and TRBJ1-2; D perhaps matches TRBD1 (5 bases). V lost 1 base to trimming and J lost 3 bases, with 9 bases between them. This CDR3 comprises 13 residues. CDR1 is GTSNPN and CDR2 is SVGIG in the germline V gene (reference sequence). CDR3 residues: CAWSALGDYGYTF. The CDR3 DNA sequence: TGTGCCTGGAGTGCATTAGGGGACTATGGCTACACCTTC.

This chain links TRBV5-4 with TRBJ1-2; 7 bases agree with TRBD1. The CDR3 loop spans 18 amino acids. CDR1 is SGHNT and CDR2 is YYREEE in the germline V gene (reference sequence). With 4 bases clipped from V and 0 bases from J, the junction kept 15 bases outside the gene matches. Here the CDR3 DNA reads TGTGCCAGCAGCGGAGACCTACCAGACAGGGCAGCTAACTATGGCTACACCTTC. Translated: CASSGDLPDRAANYGYTF.

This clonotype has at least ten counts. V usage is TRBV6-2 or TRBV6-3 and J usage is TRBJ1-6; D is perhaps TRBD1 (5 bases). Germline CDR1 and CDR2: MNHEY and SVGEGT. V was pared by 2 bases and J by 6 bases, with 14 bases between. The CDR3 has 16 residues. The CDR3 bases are TGTGCCAGCAGTTACCTCTTCAGGGAAAGTAATTCACCCCTCCACTTT. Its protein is CASSYLFRESNSPLHF.

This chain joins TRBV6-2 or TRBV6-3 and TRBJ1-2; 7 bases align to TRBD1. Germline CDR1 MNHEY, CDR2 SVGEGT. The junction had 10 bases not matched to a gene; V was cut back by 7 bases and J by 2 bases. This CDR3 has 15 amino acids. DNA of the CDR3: TGTGCCAGCACAGTCATCCAGGGGGTCAACTATGGCTACACCTTC. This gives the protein CASTVIQGVNYGYTF.

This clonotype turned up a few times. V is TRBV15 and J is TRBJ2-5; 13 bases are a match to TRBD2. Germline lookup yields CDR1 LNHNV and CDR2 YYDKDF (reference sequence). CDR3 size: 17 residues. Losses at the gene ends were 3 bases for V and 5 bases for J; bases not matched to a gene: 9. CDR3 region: CATSSPTSGGAGETQYF. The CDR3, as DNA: TGTGCCACCAGCAGTCCCACTAGCGGGGGGGCCGGGGAGACCCAGTACTTC.

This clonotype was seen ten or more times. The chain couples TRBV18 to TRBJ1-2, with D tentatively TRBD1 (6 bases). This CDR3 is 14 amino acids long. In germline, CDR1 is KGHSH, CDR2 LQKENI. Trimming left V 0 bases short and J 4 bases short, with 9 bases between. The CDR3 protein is CASSPPDRPYGYTF. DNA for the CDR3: TGTGCCAGCTCACCACCAGACAGGCCCTATGGCTACACCTTC. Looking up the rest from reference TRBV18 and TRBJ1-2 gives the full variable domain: NAGVMQNPRHLVRRRGQEARLRCSPMKGHSHVYWYRQLPEEGLKFMVYLQKENIIDESGMPKERFSAEFPKEGPSILRIQQVVRGDSAAYFCASSPPDRPYGYTFGSGTRLTVV.

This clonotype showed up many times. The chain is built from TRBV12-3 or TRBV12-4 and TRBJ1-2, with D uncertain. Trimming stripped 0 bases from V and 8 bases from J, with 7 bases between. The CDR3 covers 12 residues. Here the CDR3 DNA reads TGTGCCAGCAGTTTAGCCCCTGCCGGCTACACCTTC. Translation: CASSLAPAGYTF.

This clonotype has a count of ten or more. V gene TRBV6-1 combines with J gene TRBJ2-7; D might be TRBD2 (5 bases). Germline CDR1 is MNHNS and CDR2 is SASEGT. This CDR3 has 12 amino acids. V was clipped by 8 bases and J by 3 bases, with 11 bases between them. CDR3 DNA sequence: TGTGCCAGCTCGGGCGGACTCTACGAGCAGTACTTC. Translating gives CASSGGLYEQYF.

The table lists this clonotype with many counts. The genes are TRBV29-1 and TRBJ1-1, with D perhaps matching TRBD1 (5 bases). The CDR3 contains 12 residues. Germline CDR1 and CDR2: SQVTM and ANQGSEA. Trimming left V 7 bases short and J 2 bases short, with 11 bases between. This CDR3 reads CSAVRANTEAFF. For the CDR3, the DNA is TGCAGCGCCGTCAGGGCTAACACTGAAGCTTTCTTT.

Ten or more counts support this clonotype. CDR3 residues: CASSDLFQGKGQYF. CDR3 nucleotides: TGCGCCAGCAGTGACTTATTCCAGGGGAAGGGACAGTACTTC. The chain couples TRBV10-1 to TRBJ2-7; possible D gene TRBD1, 6 bases. Germline-derived CDR1 and CDR2 are WNHNN and SYGVQD (reference sequence). The CDR3 is 14 amino acids. V gave up 3 bases and J gave up 10 bases, with 19 bases separating them.